This T cell receptor (beta chain) is drawn from a study of CD8 T cells in Susac syndrome. In its sample, this clonotype was seen once. One end of the junction does not line up with germline, which may come from a read error. Reverse transcription of about 0.5 to 1 ug RNA was carried out with random hexamers. The amplification used immunoSEQ multiplex PCR on TCR beta CDR3; it spanned 54 Vbeta and 13 Jbeta. Each CDR3 protein is one row after TCRdb ran MiXCR on the immunoSEQ multiplex PCR reads. The table shows fewer than 350,000 distinct CDR3 sequences, with over 75% occurring only once. The CDR3 covers 15 residues. Germline V gene lookup returns CDR1 SEHNR and CDR2 FQNEAQ (reference sequence).

V and J are TRBV7-9 and TRBJ2-2; D is possibly TRBD2 (5 bases). The receptor comes from a human donor with multiple sclerosis. Sample: CD8+ T cells from PBMCs. Here the CDR3 DNA reads TGTGCCAGCAGCTTACGTCCCCACAGCCTCGGGGAGCTGCTTTTT. Amino acids: CASSLRPHSLGELLF.